The entry below describes one T cell receptor (beta chain). Stated time point: pre-treatment baseline. This entry belongs to a study of blood T cell dynamics during melanoma immunotherapy. Germline V lookup: CDR1 LNHDA, CDR2 SQIVND (reference sequence). The CDR3 is 16 amino acids. Trimming took off 7 bases at V and 8 bases at J, with 23 bases between the two ends. TCRdb's table, derived via immunoSEQ multiplex PCR, lists solely in-frame clones and lacks some. The sample records roughly 9,700 clones, 70% to 90% being singletons. The chain has TRBV19 and TRBJ1-4, with D maybe TRBD1 (6 bases). The receptor's source is a human donor with melanoma. The sequencing here drew on blood, taken from a patient treated with checkpoint blockade. CDR3 protein: CASTFTGAGEREKLFF. The CDR3 DNA follows: TGTGCCAGTACCTTCACCGGGGCAGGGGAGAGGGAAAAACTGTTTTTT.